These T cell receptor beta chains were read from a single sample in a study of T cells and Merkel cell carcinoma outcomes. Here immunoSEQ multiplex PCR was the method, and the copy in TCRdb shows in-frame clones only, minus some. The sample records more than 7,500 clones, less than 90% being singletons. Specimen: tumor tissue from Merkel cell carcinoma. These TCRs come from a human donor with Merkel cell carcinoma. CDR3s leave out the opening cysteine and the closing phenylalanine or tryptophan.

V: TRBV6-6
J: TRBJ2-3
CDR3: ASRSTGRDTQY

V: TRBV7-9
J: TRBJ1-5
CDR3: ASSLGTGVGQPQH

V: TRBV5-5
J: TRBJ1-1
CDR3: ASSLTGGSTEAF

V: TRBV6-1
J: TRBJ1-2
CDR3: ASSSRDYDGGYT

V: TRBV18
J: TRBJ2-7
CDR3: ASSPGDSGTYEQY

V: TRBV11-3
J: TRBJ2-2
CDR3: ASSLGRGGATGELF

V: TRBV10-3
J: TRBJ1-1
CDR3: AIKGVTNTEAF

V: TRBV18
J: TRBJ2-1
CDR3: ASSPRGGPNEQF

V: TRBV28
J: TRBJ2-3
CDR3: ASSTTTDTQY

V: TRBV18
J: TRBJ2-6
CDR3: ASSPTSGGATGANVLT

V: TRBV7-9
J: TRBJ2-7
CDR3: ASSGRDEQY

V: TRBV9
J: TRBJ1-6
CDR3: ASSVGTGNSPLH

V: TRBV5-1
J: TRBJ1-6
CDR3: ASSRQGAGSPLH

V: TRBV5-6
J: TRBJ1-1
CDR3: ASSFRDTEAF

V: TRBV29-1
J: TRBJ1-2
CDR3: SVVGDKGYGYT

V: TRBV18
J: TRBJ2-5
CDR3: ASSPELPDPKD

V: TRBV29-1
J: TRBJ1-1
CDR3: SVQTPGQGIEAF

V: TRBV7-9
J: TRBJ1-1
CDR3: ASSLMGGVAF

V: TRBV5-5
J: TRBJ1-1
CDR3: ASSLLGNTEAF

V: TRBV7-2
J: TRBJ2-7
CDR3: ASSLTGPSN

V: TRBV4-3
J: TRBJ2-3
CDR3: ASSQDPGGTDTQY

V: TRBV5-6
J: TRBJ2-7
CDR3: ASSLRGGPEQY

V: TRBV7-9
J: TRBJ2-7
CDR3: ASSARPWGALPYEQY

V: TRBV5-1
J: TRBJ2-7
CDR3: ASSFSGGANEQY

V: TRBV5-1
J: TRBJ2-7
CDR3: ASSLVVQPYEQY

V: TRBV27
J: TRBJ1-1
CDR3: ASKGAGIPTEAF

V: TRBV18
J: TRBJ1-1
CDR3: ASSPQKGPTGDTEAF

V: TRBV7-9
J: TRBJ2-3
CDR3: ASSLIVEWGTDTQY

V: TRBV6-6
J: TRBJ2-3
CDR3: ASSKQGTDTQY

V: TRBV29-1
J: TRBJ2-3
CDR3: SVSTSLTPDTQY

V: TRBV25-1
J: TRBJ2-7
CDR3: ASSHANEQY

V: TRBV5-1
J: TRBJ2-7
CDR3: ASSLEGAGSEQY

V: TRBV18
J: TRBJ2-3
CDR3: ASSPPGQGSGTDTQY

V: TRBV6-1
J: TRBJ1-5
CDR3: ASSGSQGSVRQPQH

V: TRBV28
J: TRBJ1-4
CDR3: ASRSTRQGREKLF

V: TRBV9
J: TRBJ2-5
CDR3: ASSVAGTQETQY

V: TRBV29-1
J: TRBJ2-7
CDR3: SVEVPSGGPYEQY

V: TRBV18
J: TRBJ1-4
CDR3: ASSRAGSGEKLF